This is a list of T cell receptor beta chains from one sample in a study of cytomegalovirus exposure and HLA in healthy donors. Profiling relied on immunoSEQ multiplex PCR, and the TCRdb table lists in-frame clones only, not all of them. The table records about 160,000 clones, roughly 85% of them present only once. The source material was PBMCs. Receptors originate from a male donor in good health and CMV-seropositive. The CDR3 runs from the conserved cysteine through the conserved F or W. A D gene is named only where the DNA matches it firmly. Clone size is not always given. Where it is, it says once, few, many or a class for expanded clones.

TRBJ2-5,TRBD1,TRBV11-2,.,CASSARDSRQETQYF,TGTGCCAGCAGCGCCCGGGACAGTAGACAAGAGACCCAGTACTTC
TRBJ1-2,.,TRBV6-6,.,CASSYSRDGGDGYTF,TGTGCCAGCAGTTACTCGAGGGACGGGGGGGATGGCTACACCTTC
TRBJ2-2,TRBD2,TRBV5-8,.,CASSKGLAGAPNTGELFF,TGTGCCAGCAGCAAAGGACTAGCGGGAGCGCCGAACACCGGGGAGCTGTTTTTT
TRBJ1-1,.,TRBV30,.,CAWKQAYTEAFF,TGTGCCTGGAAACAGGCGTACACTGAAGCTTTCTTT
TRBJ2-5,TRBD2,TRBV6-5,.,CAEGSSGGETQYF,TGTGCCGAGGGGTCTAGCGGGGGGGAGACCCAGTACTTC
TRBJ1-1,.,TRBV11-2,.,CASSHGPNTEAFF,TGTGCCAGCAGCCACGGTCCGAACACTGAAGCTTTCTTT
TRBJ2-5,.,TRBV7-7,.,CASSPRQRETQYF,TGTGCCAGCAGCCCTAGACAGAGGGAGACCCAGTACTTC
TRBJ1-1,.,TRBV9,.,CASSVRGGVNTEAFF,TGTGCCAGCAGCGTCCGGGGCGGGGTCAACACTGAAGCTTTCTTT
TRBJ1-1,.,TRBV30,.,CAWSVRGTLRTEAFF,TGTGCCTGGAGTGTACGAGGGACACTCCGTACTGAAGCTTTCTTT
TRBJ2-4,.,TRBV10-2,.,CASSEGGLAKNIQYF,TGCGCCAGCAGTGAGGGCGGGCTAGCCAAAAACATTCAGTACTTC
TRBJ1-3,.,TRBV7-2,.,CASSLGIQWFPGNTIYF,TGTGCCAGCAGCTTAGGTATACAGTGGTTTCCCGGAAACACCATATATTTT
TRBJ1-5,.,TRBV2,.,CASRGKGYNNQPQHF,TGTGCCAGCAGGGGCAAGGGGTATAACAATCAGCCCCAGCATTTT
TRBJ1-1,TRBD1,TRBV5-4,.,CASSLGQGVSEAFF,TGTGCCAGCAGCTTAGGACAGGGGGTCTCTGAAGCTTTCTTT
TRBJ2-2,TRBD2,TRBV5-4,.,CASSPGRTRGTGELFF,TGTGCCAGCAGCCCTGGCAGGACTAGAGGCACCGGGGAGCTGTTTTTT
TRBJ2-1,.,TRBV5-5,.,CASSLITGYNEQFF,TGTGCCAGCAGCTTGATCACAGGGTACAATGAGCAGTTCTTC
TRBJ2-1,TRBD2,TRBV13,.,CASSQRVGRGQFF,TGTGCCAGCAGCCAGCGCGTCGGGAGGGGCCAGTTCTTC
TRBJ1-1,TRBD1,TRBV4-1,.,CASSPHGQGGGGPEAFF,TGCGCCAGCAGCCCCCACGGACAGGGCGGGGGGGGGCCTGAAGCTTTCTTT
TRBJ2-1,TRBD2,TRBV4-3,.,CASSQGPIAGGPDEQFF,TGCGCCAGCAGCCAGGGCCCTATAGCGGGGGGGCCCGATGAGCAGTTCTTC
TRBJ2-1,TRBD2,TRBV29-1,.,CSVVGLADNNEQFF,TGCAGCGTTGTAGGACTAGCGGATAACAATGAGCAGTTCTTC
TRBJ2-5,.,TRBV7-9,.,CASSRSTGQETQYF,TGTGCCAGCAGCCGATCGACTGGGCAAGAGACCCAGTACTTC
TRBJ2-6,.,TRBV7-9,.,CASSLSGVGANGLTF,TGTGCCAGCAGCTTATCTGGGGTTGGGGCCAACGGCCTGACTTTC
TRBJ2-2,.,TRBV11-2,once,CASSSGVLANTGELFF,TGTGCCAGCAGCTCCGGGGTCCTCGCGAACACCGGGGAGCTGTTTTTT
TRBJ1-5,.,TRBV6-1,.,CASSAWTKNSNQPQHF,TGTGCCAGCAGTGCCTGGACAAAGAATAGCAATCAGCCCCAGCATTTT
TRBJ1-2,.,TRBV30,.,CAWSVGGANYGYTF,TGTGCCTGGAGTGTAGGGGGAGCTAACTATGGCTACACCTTC
TRBJ2-3,TRBD2,TRBV5-1,once,CASSLRGAGVTDTQYF,TGCGCCAGCAGCCTCCGGGGAGCGGGAGTAACAGATACGCAGTATTTT
TRBJ2-3,.,TRBV4-3,.,CASSQFSLRAGQSTDTQYF,TGCGCCAGCAGCCAATTTTCGCTGAGGGCGGGACAGAGCACAGATACGCAGTATTTT
TRBJ1-5,.,TRBV6-6,.,CASTPRYSNQPQHF,TGTGCCAGCACCCCGAGGTATAGCAATCAGCCCCAGCATTTT
TRBJ1-1,TRBD1,TRBV19,.,CASSLQGAQWTEAFF,TGTGCCAGTAGTTTGCAGGGGGCGCAATGGACTGAAGCTTTCTTT
TRBJ2-1,TRBD1,TRBV14,.,CASSQERTGGWVREFF,TGTGCCAGCAGCCAAGAAAGGACAGGGGGCTGGGTCCGGGAGTTCTTC
TRBJ2-5,TRBD2,TRBV11-2,once,CASSLVAGKETQYF,TGTGCCAGCAGCTTAGTAGCGGGGAAAGAGACCCAGTACTTC
TRBJ2-4,TRBD1,TRBV30,.,CAWRETGQGIQYF,TGTGCCTGGAGGGAAACGGGACAGGGGATTCAGTACTTC
TRBJ2-5,TRBD2,TRBV5-8,.,CASSPGLAGEQETQYF,TGTGCCAGCAGCCCGGGACTAGCGGGAGAGCAAGAGACCCAGTACTTC
TRBJ2-7,TRBD1,TRBV30,.,CALNSGGEYEQYF,TGTGCCCTAAATTCAGGGGGCGAATACGAGCAGTACTTC
TRBJ1-1,.,TRBV9,.,CASSAEGGRVTTEAFF,TGTGCCAGCAGCGCCGAGGGTGGTAGGGTGACTACTGAAGCTTTCTTT
TRBJ1-1,TRBD1,TRBV18,.,CASSPGQATEAFF,TGTGCCAGCTCACCGGGACAGGCGACTGAAGCTTTCTTT
TRBJ1-2,.,TRBV7-2,few,CASSLGGGGNGYTF,TGTGCCAGCAGCCTGGGGGGGGGCGGCAATGGCTACACCTTC
TRBJ2-7,.,TRBV19,.,CASSIAGLGEQYF,TGTGCCAGTAGTATAGCAGGTTTGGGCGAGCAGTACTTC
TRBJ1-1,.,TRBV7-2,once,CASSHRTENTEAFF,TGTGCCAGCAGCCACAGGACGGAAAACACTGAAGCTTTCTTT
TRBJ1-2,.,TRBV28,.,CASSPRGGYNYGYTF,TGTGCCAGCAGTCCCCGGGGAGGGTACAACTATGGCTACACCTTC
TRBJ2-3,.,TRBV1,.,CTSSQLPLNSGTDTQYF,TGCACCAGCAGCCAACTTCCGCTAAACTCGGGCACAGATACGCAGTATTTT
TRBJ1-2,TRBD1,TRBV9,.,CASSAGEGRGLGGYTF,TGTGCCAGCAGCGCGGGAGAGGGCAGGGGGCTTGGAGGCTACACCTTC
TRBJ1-4,TRBD1,TRBV4-1,.,CASSHGQEEKLFF,TGCGCCAGCAGCCACGGACAGGAAGAAAAACTGTTTTTT
TRBJ1-4,.,TRBV29-1,.,CSVAAPGHRLELFF,TGCAGCGTAGCCGCCCCGGGACATCGGCTCGAACTGTTTTTT
TRBJ1-4,TRBD1,TRBV5-1,.,CASGYQGDNEKLFF,TGCGCCAGCGGATACCAGGGGGATAATGAAAAACTGTTTTTT
TRBJ2-7,TRBD2,TRBV9,.,CASSISGMGDYEQYF,TGTGCCAGCAGCATTAGCGGGATGGGAGACTACGAGCAGTACTTC
TRBJ1-1,TRBD1,TRBV5-1,.,CASSLEGQGEAFF,TGCGCCAGCAGCTTGGAGGGACAGGGTGAAGCTTTCTTT